Sequencing of this TCR beta chain was carried out in a study of shared clonotypes between healthy human individuals. Turning to the study itself: Each donor's CD8 memory used one plate, CD8 naive two, each CD4 subset three.

This clone occurred once. Germline values: CDR1 SNHLY, CDR2 FYNNEI. The J segment lost 10 bases and the V segment lost 6 bases, leaving 7 bases of the junction unmatched. The CDR3 is 13 amino acids. The authors ran the assay at deep level. Measured with immunoSEQ multiplex PCR; TCRdb has only the in-frame clones, and not every one. The sample has about 1,900,000 clones; 85% to 95% are singletons. Naive CD8 cells comprised CD45RO-negative, CCR7-positively selected cells, excluding terminally differentiated effector memory CD45RA+ cells. The source is a man younger than 35 in good health. This rearrangement joins TRBV2 to TRBJ2-1, with 9 bases identical to TRBD1. Sequencing used naive CD8+ T cells sorted from blood. The CDR3 spells CASRGQGIGEQFF. In DNA form, the CDR3 reads TGTGCCAGCAGGGGACAGGGAATCGGGGAGCAGTTCTTC.